This record looks at one T cell receptor (beta chain) sequence and its context. This CDR3 spans 11 amino acids. Germline V gives CDR1 MDHEN, CDR2 SYDVKM. Trimming pared 7 bases from V and 5 bases from J, leaving 8 bases between. This sample is part of a study of blood T cell repertoires in COVID-19. Study overall: The origin of the acute and convalescent COVID-19 samples was the United States, Italy and Spain.

Profiling relied on immunoSEQ multiplex PCR, and the TCRdb table lists in-frame clones only, not all of them. The repertoire holds 150,000 to 200,000 clones, 80% to 90% seen once, with 9.5% to 15% in the top ten. The genes are TRBV28 and TRBJ1-2; a possible D gene is TRBD1 (5 bases). The material sequenced was peripheral blood. The receptor's source is a woman aged 65 to 85 with COVID-19, enrolled during active disease. The CDR3 loop is CASTGVYGYTF. CDR3 nucleotides: TGTGCCAGCACGGGGGTTTATGGCTACACCTTC.